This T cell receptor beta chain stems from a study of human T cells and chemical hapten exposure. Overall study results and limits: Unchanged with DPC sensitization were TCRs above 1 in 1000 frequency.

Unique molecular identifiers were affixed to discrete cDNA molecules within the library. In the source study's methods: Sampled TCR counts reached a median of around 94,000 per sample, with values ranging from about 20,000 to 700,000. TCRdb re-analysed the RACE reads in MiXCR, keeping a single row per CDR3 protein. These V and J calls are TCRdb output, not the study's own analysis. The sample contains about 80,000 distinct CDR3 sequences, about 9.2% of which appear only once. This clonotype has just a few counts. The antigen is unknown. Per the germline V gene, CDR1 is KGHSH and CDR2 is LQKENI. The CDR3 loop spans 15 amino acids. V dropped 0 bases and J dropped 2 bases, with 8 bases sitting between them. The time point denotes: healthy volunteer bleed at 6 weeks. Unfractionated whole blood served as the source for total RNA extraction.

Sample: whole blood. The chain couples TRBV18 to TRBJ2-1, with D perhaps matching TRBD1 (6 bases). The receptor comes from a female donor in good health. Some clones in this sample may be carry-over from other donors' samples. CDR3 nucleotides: TGTGCCAGCTCACCACCCCGACAGGCCTACAATGAGCAGTTCTTC. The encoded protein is CASSPPRQAYNEQFF.